This record concerns one T cell receptor beta chain sequence. These data originate in a study of T cell changes during pregnancy in multiple sclerosis. Repertoires were generated with immunoSEQ multiplex PCR, while TCRdb's copy carries only in-frame clones and drops some. The data contain under 70,000 clones, under 95% of them singletons. CDR3 length equals 13 residues. Per germline, CDR1 SEHNR and CDR2 FQNEAQ (reference sequence). The junction had 4 bases not matched to a gene; V was cut back by 6 bases and J by 5 bases. V gene TRBV7-9 combines with J gene TRBJ2-3; 8 bases line up with TRBD1. The sequences come from peripheral blood, collected in the second trimester of pregnancy. This receptor was identified in a female donor with multiple sclerosis, enrolled in a pregnancy study. Here the CDR3 DNA reads TGTGCCAGCAGTACCGACAGGGGAGATACGCAGTATTTT. It translates to CASSTDRGDTQYF.